Sequencing of this T cell receptor beta chain was carried out in a study of spatial heterogeneity in lung cancer. The wider study: Raw reads contained each unique TCR and UMI combination more than ten times on average. Study observations and caveats: Higher tumor mutation counts went along with higher counts of expanded intratumoral alpha and beta TCRs.

Every individual TCR cDNA molecule carried its own unique molecular identifier, which allowed correction of PCR and sequencing errors. TCRdb itself ran the 5' RACE reads through MiXCR, one entry per CDR3 protein. The table includes about 6,000 distinct CDR3 sequences, less than 15% detected once. Regarding time point: sample taken at primary tumor resection. About this clonotype: Its specificity is not known. With the library built for alpha chains, this beta chain is off target and its frequency is not meaningful.

The germline V gene has CDR1 LGHDT and CDR2 YNNKEL (reference sequence). Germline trimming cut 3 bases from V and 0 bases from J; bases unmatched to any gene: 3. The CDR3 is 15 residues long. Here the sequenced sample was lung tumor tissue, taken at surgery. This clonotype was obtained from a male donor with early-stage non-small cell lung cancer. The chain employs TRBV3-1 and TRBJ2-3; 7 positions match TRBD1. Written as DNA, the CDR3 is TGTGCCAGCAGCCACTACAGGGGAAGCACAGATACGCAGTATTTT. Its protein is CASSHYRGSTDTQYF.